A single sample is the source of the 32 T cell receptor beta chains below, sequenced in a study of beta chain features in type 1 diabetes (dated by TCRdb to 2016 to 2019). The library was prepared using the immunoSEQ multiplex PCR assay. The entire isolated RNA was reverse transcribed using the High Capacity cDNA Reverse Transcription Kit, and thus expressed TCRB transcripts were sequenced. Drawn from immuneACCESS, this table holds only the in-frame rearrangements with V and J called that TCRdb kept. Clones are partly lost; checked studies trace under half to an unresolved V gene and leave the rest unexplained. This sample lists about 180,000 clones; roughly an eighth were detected once. The ten largest clones capture 0.6% to 0.8% of the sample. Source material: central memory CD4+ T cells from blood. These receptor sequences come from a woman in her late teens or twenties in good health.

For the CDR3, the DNA is TGTGCCAGCAGCCTGGACAGGCGGGCCAACGTCCTGACTTTC. This codes for CASSLDRRANVLTF. The J gene is TRBJ2-6, the V gene TRBV28, with 7 bases lining up with TRBD1. V was clipped by 6 bases and J by 5 bases; unmatched bases: 4. The CDR3 is 14 residues long. Germline V lookup: CDR1 MDHEN, CDR2 SYDVKM.

The chain joins TRBV5-1 to TRBJ2-2, with D perhaps TRBD2 (7 bases). The CDR3 consists of 14 residues. CDR1 SGHRS and CDR2 YFSETQ come from the germline V gene. The V and J ends lost 0 bases and 8 bases respectively, with 11 bases between them. Here the CDR3 reads CASSLVAGAGELFF. CDR3 nucleotide sequence: TGCGCCAGCAGCTTGGTTGCGGGGGCTGGGGAGCTGTTTTTT.

This clone was counted a few times. V gene TRBV21-1 combines with J gene TRBJ2-2; the listed D gene, TRBD2, was not tested against the DNA. TRBV21-1 is a known pseudogene. CDR3 length: 14 residues. The CDR3 is CASSGTSGSGELFF. In DNA form, the CDR3 reads TGTGCCAGCAGCGGGACTAGCGGGAGCGGGGAGCTGTTTTTT.

CDR3 coding DNA: TGTGCCAGCAGCCCTCAGACAGCTGACAATCAGCCCCAGCATTTT. It yields the protein CASSPQTADNQPQHF. V and J are TRBV11-2 and TRBJ1-5, with D perhaps TRBD1 (5 bases). The CDR3 extends over 15 amino acids. V lost 5 bases and J 3 bases, leaving 14 bases between the germline ends. The germline V gene encodes CDR1 SGHAT and CDR2 FQNNGV.

The table lists this clone with a few counts. The rearrangement links TRBV7-9 to TRBJ2-7; 8 nucleotides agree with TRBD1. J was trimmed by 3 bases and V by 6 bases; bases with no gene match: 7. This CDR3 is built from 14 residues. Germline CDR1 is SEHNR and CDR2 is FQNEAQ (reference sequence). DNA of the CDR3: TGTGCCAGCAGGCGTTTAGGACAGGGCTACGAGCAGTACTTC. Translated, it gives CASRRLGQGYEQYF.

This clone was picked up a small number of times. The chain employs TRBV5-4 and TRBJ1-2; weak D call: TRBD1 (5 bases). The V gene's germline CDR1 is SGHNT and CDR2 YYREEE (reference sequence). The CDR3 has 14 residues. The V end lost 4 bases, the J end lost 2 bases, and 12 bases lay between the germline ends. For the CDR3, the DNA is TGTGCCAGCAGCGGACAATGGGGAAACTATGGCTACACCTTC. It translates to CASSGQWGNYGYTF.

This clone was seen a handful of times. The genes are TRBV18 and TRBJ2-4; TRBD2 matches at 9 bases. V shed 0 bases, J shed 0 bases, and the junction held 0 bases outside the gene matches. Germline V gene sequence: CDR1 KGHSH, CDR2 LQKENI. This CDR3 region has 16 residues. The CDR3 here is CASSPPSGRAKNIQYF. The CDR3 DNA is TGTGCCAGCTCACCACCTAGCGGGAGAGCCAAAAACATTCAGTACTTC.

CDR3 protein: CASSPPVDSNYGYTF. In DNA, the CDR3 is TGTGCCAGCTCACCACCGGTGGACTCTAACTATGGCTACACCTTC. J is TRBJ1-2 and V is TRBV18; no firm D call. Germline V lookup: CDR1 KGHSH, CDR2 LQKENI. The CDR3 runs to 15 residues. The ends were cut back, 0 bases at V and 0 bases at J, with 8 bases in the middle.

The chain recombines TRBV4-3 with TRBJ1-1; no clear D. This CDR3 has 13 amino acids. V lost 0 bases and J lost 1, with 3 bases in between. Germline V gene lookup returns CDR1 LGHNA and CDR2 YSLEER. CDR3 DNA: TGCGCCAGCAGCCAAGACCGGAACACTGAAGCTTTCTTT. It codes for CASSQDRNTEAFF.

This clone occurred a few times. Other DNA sequences within the sample encode an identical CDR3. V is TRBV6-1 and J is TRBJ1-1; perhaps TRBD1 as D (6 bases). This CDR3 has 14 residues. With 4 bases removed from V and 1 base from J, the gap between germline ends came to 10 bases. The germline gives CDR1 MNHNS, CDR2 SASEGT. CDR3 nucleotides: TGTGCCAGCAGTGGGGAGACAGGGAACACTGAAGCTTTCTTT. This encodes CASSGETGNTEAFF.

The rearrangement links TRBV19 to TRBJ1-1, with TRBD1 matching 7 bases. Germline assignment: CDR1 LNHDA and CDR2 SQIVND (reference sequence). The CDR3 extends over 14 amino acids. Trimming at V came to 10 bases and at J to 0 bases, leaving 8 bases not matched to a gene. Here the CDR3 reads CATRGQEMNTEAFF. CDR3 nucleotide sequence: TGTGCCACGAGAGGACAGGAGATGAACACTGAAGCTTTCTTT.

This clone appeared a few times. This chain links TRBV9 with TRBJ2-3; 7 bases map to TRBD2. V lost 0 bases to trimming and J lost 6 bases; unmatched junction nucleotides: 7. The germline V gene has CDR1 SGDLS and CDR2 YYNGEE. This CDR3 region has 15 residues. The CDR3 coding sequence is TGTGCCAGCAGCGTAGTGGCGGGAGATACGGATACGCAGTATTTT. Translating gives CASSVVAGDTDTQYF.

This clone was seen a handful of times. The chain links TRBV6-5 to TRBJ2-7, with TRBD1 identical over 10 bases. The V gene's germline CDR1 is MNHEY and CDR2 SVGAGI. This CDR3 has 14 amino acids. V was clipped by 5 bases and J by 2 bases; unmatched bases: 3. The CDR3 is CASSKTGGPYEQYF. CDR3 coding DNA: TGTGCCAGCAGTAAGACAGGGGGCCCCTACGAGCAGTACTTC.

The J gene is TRBJ2-5, the V gene TRBV18; D gene uncertain. In germline, CDR1 is KGHSH, CDR2 LQKENI. The CDR3 has 12 amino acids. V lost 4 bases and J lost 2, with 5 bases in between. CDR3: CASSHIQETQYF. In DNA, the CDR3 is TGTGCCAGCTCACATATACAAGAGACCCAGTACTTC.

This chain joins TRBV6-5 and TRBJ2-1, with 7 bases identical to TRBD2. Per the germline V gene, CDR1 is MNHEY and CDR2 is SVGAGI. The CDR3 has 15 residues. V lost 6 bases to trimming and J lost 7 bases; unmatched junction nucleotides: 12. CDR3: CASRLRPAGRNEQFF. As DNA, the CDR3 is TGTGCCAGCAGGCTACGGCCAGCGGGAAGGAATGAGCAGTTCTTC.

This clone was picked up one time. The rearrangement uses TRBV11-1 and TRBJ2-6; D is perhaps TRBD1 (5 bases). V was pared by 1 base and J by 9 bases, with 13 bases between. CDR1 is SGHAT, CDR2 FQDESV, per germline (reference sequence). The CDR3 is made up of 15 amino acids. CDR3 sequence: CASSLVTQAGNVLTF. CDR3 coding DNA: TGTGCCAGCAGCTTAGTTACACAGGCAGGCAACGTCCTGACTTTC.

This chain uses TRBV28 with TRBJ2-7; 8 bases are shared with TRBD2. The CDR3 sequence is 14 residues long. V was pared by 6 bases and J by 0 bases, with 4 bases of the junction left unmatched. The germline V gene has CDR1 MDHEN and CDR2 SYDVKM. Here the CDR3 reads CASRRGEGSYEQYF. Here the CDR3 DNA reads TGTGCCAGCAGGCGGGGGGAGGGCTCCTACGAGCAGTACTTC.

This clone came up a few times. The chain combines TRBV2 with TRBJ2-6; a weak D match, TRBD1 (6 bases). CDR3 length: 16 residues. V lost 4 bases and J lost 4, with 14 bases in between. The germline CDR1 and CDR2 sequences are SNHLY and FYNNEI. CDR3 in DNA: TGTGCCAGCAGTGGAGTCAGGGGCCCGGGGGCCAACGTCCTGACTTTC. It is translated as CASSGVRGPGANVLTF.

The chain uses TRBV6-4 and TRBJ1-5; unclear D gene. Germline V gene lookup returns CDR1 MRHNA and CDR2 SNTAGT. There are 13 residues in the CDR3. Trimming left V 0 bases short and J 3 bases short, with 3 bases between. The CDR3: CASSDSHNQPQHF. DNA for the CDR3: TGTGCCAGCAGTGACTCCCACAATCAGCCCCAGCATTTT.

The genes are TRBV4-3 and TRBJ2-1; D perhaps matches TRBD2 (6 bases). This CDR3 region has 16 residues. Trimming took off 0 bases at V and 2 bases at J, with 11 bases between the two ends. CDR1 and CDR2 from the germline V gene are LGHNA and YSLEER. DNA of the CDR3: TGCGCCAGCAGCCAAGACGCGACTAGTACCTACAATGAGCAGTTCTTC. Amino acid sequence: CASSQDATSTYNEQFF.

CDR3 residues: CASSYYWYNEQFF. The CDR3 DNA sequence: TGTGCCAGCAGTTACTACTGGTACAATGAGCAGTTCTTC. J is TRBJ2-1 and V is TRBV6-6; D is unclear. V shed 1 base and J shed 4 bases, with 5 bases lying between them. Germline assignment: CDR1 MNHNY and CDR2 SVGAGI (reference sequence). The CDR3 spans 13 residues.

This clone was counted between two and nine times. This sequence joins TRBV29-1 and TRBJ2-6; D uncertain. V lost 3 bases to trimming and J lost 0 bases, with 21 bases between them. The CDR3 sequence is 19 residues long. The germline CDR1 and CDR2 sequences are SQVTM and ANQGSEA. CDR3 region: CSVDTRVVSESSGANVLTF. The CDR3 nucleotides read TGCAGCGTTGACACCCGTGTTGTATCGGAGAGCTCTGGGGCCAACGTCCTGACTTTC.

This clone was counted a few times. The V call is TRBV27, the J call TRBJ2-4; 10 bases fit TRBD2. V gave up 7 bases and J gave up 1 base; unmatched junction bases: 10. CDR1 and CDR2 (germline): MNHEY, SMNVEV (reference sequence). The CDR3 runs to 17 residues. The CDR3 spells CASKQSLAGAAKNIQYF. The CDR3 region has the DNA TGTGCCAGCAAACAAAGTCTAGCGGGAGCGGCCAAAAACATTCAGTACTTC.

This clone was found a few times. This rearrangement joins TRBV30 to TRBJ1-4; D gene unclear. Germline CDR1 GTSNPN, CDR2 SVGIG (reference sequence). The V and J ends lost 2 bases and 3 bases respectively, with 10 bases between them. There are 14 residues in the CDR3. CDR3 DNA: TGTGCCTGGAGTAGCAACCGGGCTAATGAAAAACTGTTTTTT. This translates into CAWSSNRANEKLFF.

This clone was found a few times. This chain connects TRBV29-1 to TRBJ2-5, with D perhaps TRBD2 (6 bases). Germline V gene lookup returns CDR1 SQVTM and CDR2 ANQGSEA. V lost 1 base, J lost 5 bases, and 11 bases lay in between. There are 13 residues in the CDR3. The CDR3 spells CSVEVGSKETQYF. The CDR3 DNA sequence: TGCAGCGTTGAAGTCGGGAGTAAGGAGACCCAGTACTTC.

This clone was counted a few times. The chain couples TRBV6-5 to TRBJ2-7, with unresolved D. In germline, CDR1 is MNHEY, CDR2 SVGAGI. The CDR3 totals 12 residues. The V end lost 5 bases, the J end lost 2 bases, and 7 bases lay between the germline ends. CDR3 nucleotide sequence: TGTGCCAGCAGTACTCAGGCCTACGAGCAGTACTTC. Its translation: CASSTQAYEQYF.

The sample holds a few counts of this clone. The chain uses TRBV4-1 and TRBJ2-7; 8 bases agree with TRBD1. The V and J ends lost 3 bases and 3 bases, in that order; junction bases with no gene match: 10. Germline CDR1 is MGHRA and CDR2 is YSYEKL. CDR3 length equals 16 residues. CDR3: CASSHGPGQVFYEQYF. The CDR3 DNA is TGCGCCAGCAGCCACGGTCCGGGACAGGTTTTCTACGAGCAGTACTTC.

J is TRBJ2-5 and V is TRBV28; D is perhaps TRBD1 (5 bases). The germline V and J ends were trimmed by 3 bases and 6 bases, with 11 bases remaining between them. Germline V gives CDR1 MDHEN, CDR2 SYDVKM. The CDR3 is made up of 13 amino acids. CDR3 DNA: TGTGCCAGCAGTTTCAGGGTGGCGAAGACCCAGTACTTC. Amino acid sequence: CASSFRVAKTQYF.

This clone occurred a few times. The rearrangement joins TRBV7-3 to TRBJ2-2; TRBD2 agrees at 7 bases. Germline V gene sequence: CDR1 SGHTA, CDR2 FQGTGA. This CDR3 contains 16 residues. The junction had 2 bases not matched to a gene; V was cut back by 1 base and J by 0 bases. The CDR3 protein is CASSLSGGANTGELFF. The DNA of the CDR3 is TGTGCCAGCAGCTTAAGCGGGGGAGCGAACACCGGGGAGCTGTTTTTT.

On this clone itself: One end of the junction is discordant with germline, which a read error may explain. V and J are TRBV30 and TRBJ1-2, with D possibly being TRBD1 (5 bases). The CDR3 is made up of 10 amino acids. Germline V gene lookup returns CDR1 GTSNPN and CDR2 SVGIG (reference sequence). The CDR3 DNA is TGCGGCGGGGGTTCCTATGGCTACACCTTC. Its protein is CGGGSYGYTF.

The rearrangement uses TRBV7-9 and TRBJ1-4; D is ambiguous. Trimming cost V 7 bases and J 6 bases, with 15 bases left between them. Germline assignment: CDR1 SEHNR and CDR2 FQNEAQ (reference sequence). The CDR3 spans 14 residues. CDR3 sequence reads: CASTLAGNHEKLFF. The CDR3 coding sequence is TGTGCCAGCACCCTAGCCGGGAACCATGAAAAACTGTTTTTT.

The J gene is TRBJ2-1, the V gene TRBV19, with 7 bases fitting TRBD2. Per the germline V gene, CDR1 is LNHDA and CDR2 is SQIVND (reference sequence). The length of the CDR3 is 11 residues. V shed 1 base and J 13 bases; nucleotides not matched to a gene: 1. The CDR3 sequence: CASSIGTRQFF. In nucleotides, the CDR3 is TGTGCCAGTAGTATAGGGACTAGACAGTTCTTC.